Presented here are 20 T cell receptor beta chains from one specimen sequenced in a study of shared clonotypes between healthy human individuals (dated by TCRdb to 2020 to 2021). The library relied on the immunoSEQ multiplex PCR assay. The table comes from immuneACCESS by way of TCRdb, which keeps in-frame sequences with V and J called. Part of the clones is missing from these tables; in studies checked, under half for an unresolved V gene and the rest for unknown reasons. The sample table contains about 1 million clones; only one count was recorded for 70% to 80% of them. The biggest ten clones account for approximately 1.5% of the sample. Sequenced sample: memory CD4+ T cells sorted from blood. The cell subset or site label corresponds to: CD45RA-negative fraction. The source of these receptors is a man between 18 and 35 years old in good health.

The genes are TRBV28 and TRBJ1-1; D might be TRBD1 (6 bases). Germline CDR1 and CDR2: MDHEN and SYDVKM. The CDR3 extends over 12 amino acids. The V end lost 7 bases, the J end lost 11 bases, and 17 bases lay between the germline ends. The CDR3: CASTTRGARAFF. For the CDR3, the DNA is TGTGCCAGCACCACCCGGGGGGCTAGGGCTTTCTTT. Full variable domain (remainder filled in from reference TRBV28 and TRBJ1-1): DVKVTQSSRYLVKRTGEKVFLECVQDMDHENMFWYRQDPGLGLRLIYFSYDVKMKEKGDIPEGYSVSREKKERFSLILESASTNQTSMYLCASTTRGARAFFGQGTRLTVV.

This clone was observed a single time. The chain joins TRBV7-2 to TRBJ2-2, with 8 positions matching TRBD1. This CDR3 has 15 amino acids. After removal of 5 bases from V and 6 bases from J, the junction contained 8 bases not matched to a gene. The germline V gene has CDR1 SGHTA and CDR2 FQGNSA. The CDR3 spells CASSRGDRSAGELFF. As DNA, the CDR3 is TGTGCCAGCAGCAGGGGGGACAGGTCGGCCGGGGAGCTGTTTTTT.

The V gene is TRBV27, the J gene TRBJ2-2; TRBD1 matches at 9 bases. This CDR3 region has 15 residues. V dropped 8 bases and J dropped 3; count of bases not matched to a gene: 7. CDR1 and CDR2 from the germline V gene are MNHEY and SMNVEV (reference sequence). The DNA for the CDR3 is TGTGCCAGCGGCCGGGGACAGGGTTACACCGGGGAGCTGTTTTTT. Translation: CASGRGQGYTGELFF.

The V and J genes are TRBV25-1 and TRBJ1-2; D unclear. The CDR3 is made up of 14 amino acids. The V and J ends lost 2 bases and 2 bases respectively, with 9 bases between them. Germline V lookup: CDR1 MGHDK, CDR2 SYGVNS. For the CDR3, the DNA is TGTGCCAGCAGTGAACTCGGAGTGAACTATGGCTACACCTTC. Amino acid sequence: CASSELGVNYGYTF.

DNA for the CDR3: TGTGCCGCCACGGGCAGCCTCAATCAGCCCCAGCATTTT. Amino acid sequence: CAATGSLNQPQHF. V and J are TRBV2 and TRBJ1-5, with no clear D. The CDR3 consists of 13 residues. Trimming pared 11 bases from V and 3 bases from J, leaving 14 bases between. Germline-derived CDR1 and CDR2 are SNHLY and FYNNEI.

Comment on this clone: The sample contains more than one DNA sequence encoding this CDR3. The J gene is TRBJ1-4, the V gene TRBV19; TRBD1 is a possible D gene (5 bases). V was cut by 4 bases and J by 0 bases, with 9 bases left in between. Germline V CDR1 and CDR2: LNHDA, SQIVND (reference sequence). This CDR3 region has 15 residues. CDR3 coding DNA: TGTGCCAGTAGTACCCAGGGAGCAACTAATGAAAAACTGTTTTTT. Translated, it gives CASSTQGATNEKLFF.

The chain links TRBV28 to TRBJ2-7; D remains unclear. The CDR3 spans 14 residues. Germline V gives CDR1 MDHEN, CDR2 SYDVKM. V was clipped by 2 bases and J by 0 bases, with 8 bases between them. CDR3 bases: TGTGCCAGCAGTTTAGGCACAAGCTCCTACGAGCAGTACTTC. Its protein product is CASSLGTSSYEQYF. The variable domain in full, with the rest retrieved from reference TRBV28 and TRBJ2-7, is DVKVTQSSRYLVKRTGEKVFLECVQDMDHENMFWYRQDPGLGLRLIYFSYDVKMKEKGDIPEGYSVSREKKERFSLILESASTNQTSMYLCASSLGTSSYEQYFGPGTRLTVT.

In its sample, this clone was seen once. The chain carries TRBV6-6 and TRBJ1-1; the match to TRBD1 covers 8 bases. V dropped 0 bases and J dropped 4; count of bases not matched to a gene: 7. The germline gives CDR1 MNHNY, CDR2 SVGAGI (reference sequence). The CDR3 extends over 16 amino acids. CDR3 nucleotide sequence: TGTGCCAGCAGTTACTCGCAGGGGGCTGGGGGCACTGAAGCTTTCTTT. It is translated as CASSYSQGAGGTEAFF.

This clone has more than one count but fewer than ten. J is TRBJ1-2 and V is TRBV7-2; TRBD1 matches 9 bases. Per the germline V gene, CDR1 is SGHTA and CDR2 is FQGNSA. This CDR3 is built from 17 residues. With V trimmed by 1 base and J by 4 bases, 10 bases remained unmatched. The chain's CDR3 is CASSLGTGVPGGYGYTF. Here the CDR3 DNA reads TGTGCCAGCAGCTTAGGGACAGGGGTGCCCGGGGGCTATGGCTACACCTTC.

This clone was observed a handful of times. The gene calls are TRBV30 and TRBJ1-3; D is ambiguous. The CDR3 sequence is 16 residues long. The V gene lost 3 bases and the J gene lost 0 bases, with 15 bases spanning the gap. The germline CDR1 and CDR2 sequences are GTSNPN and SVGIG (reference sequence). CDR3 sequence reads: CAWSLREFVSGNTIYF. Here the CDR3 DNA reads TGTGCCTGGAGCCTGCGGGAATTCGTCTCTGGAAACACCATATATTTT. The full variable domain, in which reference TRBV30 and TRBJ1-3 provide the parts outside the CDR3, is SQTIHQWPATLVQPVGSPLSLECTVEGTSNPNLYWYRQAAGRGLQLLFYSVGIGQISSEVPQNLSASRPQDRQFILSSKKLLLSDSGFYLCAWSLREFVSGNTIYFGEGSWLTVV.

This clone has a single count. The chain has TRBV15 and TRBJ1-3; D ambiguous. Trimming took 0 bases from V and 6 from J, leaving 9 bases between them. Germline values: CDR1 LNHNV, CDR2 YYDKDF (reference sequence). The CDR3 runs to 14 residues. In DNA, the CDR3 is TGTGCCACCAGCAGAGACGGCCTGGAAAACACCATATATTTT. Encoded protein: CATSRDGLENTIYF.

The CDR3 DNA reads as TGTGCCAGTAGTATAGATCGGGCAGGCTACGAGCAGTACTTC. The encoded protein is CASSIDRAGYEQYF. This sequence joins TRBV19 and TRBJ2-7; D ambiguous. Germline CDR1 is LNHDA and CDR2 is SQIVND (reference sequence). V gave up 0 bases and J gave up 3 bases, with 9 bases separating them. CDR3 size: 14 residues.

The chain joins TRBV9 to TRBJ1-2; perhaps TRBD1 as D (5 bases). Trimming removed 5 bases at V and 6 bases at J, with 8 bases between. Germline CDR1 SGDLS, CDR2 YYNGEE. This CDR3 has 11 amino acids. Here the CDR3 DNA reads TGTGCCAGCAGGCGGGGGGATGGCTACACCTTC. Protein: CASRRGDGYTF.

This clone showed up just once. The identical CDR3 is also encoded by other nucleotide sequences in the sample. The chain couples TRBV7-3 to TRBJ1-1, with D perhaps matching TRBD1 (6 bases). The CDR3 has 13 amino acids. CDR1 SGHTA and CDR2 FQGTGA come from the germline V gene. Deletions cut 5 bases from V and 3 bases from J, with 10 bases between. The CDR3 is CASSRGGDTEAFF. As DNA, the CDR3 is TGTGCCAGCAGCAGAGGGGGGGACACTGAAGCTTTCTTT.

This clone was detected only once. The chain couples TRBV19 to TRBJ1-5; tentative D call: TRBD1 (5 bases). Per the germline V gene, CDR1 is LNHDA and CDR2 is SQIVND (reference sequence). The CDR3 loop spans 14 amino acids. Trimming pared 10 bases from V and 3 bases from J, leaving 16 bases between. CDR3 protein: CATRIGAYNQPQHF. CDR3 DNA: TGTGCCACCCGGATAGGGGCTTACAATCAGCCCCAGCATTTT.

The chain carries TRBV23-1 and TRBJ1-1, with 8 bases fitting TRBD1. TRBV23-1 is identified as an open reading frame with a role that is uncertain. Unmatched junction bases numbered 7, after V lost 2 bases and J lost 2 bases. This CDR3 has 16 amino acids. The CDR3 bases are TGCGCCAGCAGTCAAAAACCGACAGGGGATAACACTGAAGCTTTCTTT. Encoded protein: CASSQKPTGDNTEAFF.

Here the CDR3 reads CASSDLRNSYEQYF. In nucleotides, the CDR3 is TGTGCCAGCAGCGATCTGCGGAATTCCTACGAGCAGTACTTC. The gene calls are TRBV7-9 and TRBJ2-7; D is ambiguous. V was pared by 5 bases and J by 1 base, with 12 bases between. CDR1 SEHNR and CDR2 FQNEAQ come from the germline V gene (reference sequence). The CDR3 has 14 amino acids. Together with reference TRBV7-9 and TRBJ2-7, the CDR3 gives the full variable domain: DTGVSQNPRHKITKRGQNVTFRCDPISEHNRLYWYRQTLGQGPEFLTYFQNEAQLEKSRLLSDRFSAERPKGSFSTLEIQRTEQGDSAMYLCASSDLRNSYEQYFGPGTRLTVT.

The chain links TRBV2 to TRBJ2-7, with TRBD2 as a possible D gene (5 bases). This CDR3 has 14 residues. Trimming stripped 4 bases from V and 0 bases from J, with 10 bases between. The V gene's germline CDR1 is SNHLY and CDR2 FYNNEI. This CDR3 is CASSGGRSSYEQYF. CDR3 coding DNA: TGTGCCAGCAGTGGAGGGAGAAGCTCCTACGAGCAGTACTTC.

J is TRBJ1-5 and V is TRBV7-2, with D possibly being TRBD1 (6 bases). This CDR3 region has 15 residues. The germline CDR1 and CDR2 sequences are SGHTA and FQGNSA. V lost 1 base and J 7 bases, leaving 14 bases between the germline ends. This chain's CDR3 is CASSLGQTGRQPQHF. The CDR3 DNA sequence: TGTGCCAGCAGCTTAGGGCAGACAGGAAGGCAGCCCCAGCATTTT.

The chain joins TRBV7-2 to TRBJ2-2; no firm D call. Trimming removed 5 bases at V and 4 bases at J, with 11 bases between. CDR3 length equals 14 residues. CDR1 and CDR2 (germline): SGHTA, FQGNSA. CDR3 coding DNA: TGTGCCAGCAGCGTCGTAGTAGGCACCGGGGAGCTGTTTTTT. Its translation: CASSVVVGTGELFF.